This T cell receptor beta chain emerged from a study of type 1 and type 2 diabetes patients. The PCR template was genomic DNA. The TCR beta CDR3 region was amplified using 30 forward and 13 reverse primers. Via MiXCR, TCRdb re-called the multiplex PCR reads, giving one row per CDR3 protein. The sample has 250,000 or so distinct CDR3 sequences, roughly 44% seen once. In this sample, this clonotype turned up many times. The CDR3 is 12 residues long. Trimming shortened V by 3 bases and J by 4 bases, and 7 bases separated the two germline ends. Germline assignment: CDR1 SGHTA and CDR2 FQGNSA. The V call is TRBV7-2, the J call TRBJ2-7, with TRBD2 as a possible D gene (5 bases). Sequencing used peripheral blood mononuclear cells (PBMCs). The clonotype comes from a man between 18 and 35 years old with type 2 diabetes. CDR3 coding DNA: TGTGCCAGCAGCTTCACGGGGTACGAGCAGTACTTC. Protein sequence: CASSFTGYEQYF.